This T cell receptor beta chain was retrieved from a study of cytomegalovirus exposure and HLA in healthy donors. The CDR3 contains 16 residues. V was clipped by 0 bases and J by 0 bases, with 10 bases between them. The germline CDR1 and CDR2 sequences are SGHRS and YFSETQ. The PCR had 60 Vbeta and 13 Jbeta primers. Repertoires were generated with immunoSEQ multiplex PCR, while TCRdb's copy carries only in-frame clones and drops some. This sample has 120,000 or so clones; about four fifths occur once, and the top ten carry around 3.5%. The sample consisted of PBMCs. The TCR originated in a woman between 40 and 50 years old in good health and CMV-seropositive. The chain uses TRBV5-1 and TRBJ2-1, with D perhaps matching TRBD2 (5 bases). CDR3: CASSLESGNSYNEQFF. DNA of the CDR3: TGCGCCAGCAGCTTGGAGTCGGGGAACTCCTACAATGAGCAGTTCTTC.